Listed below are T cell receptor beta chains from one sample, sequenced in a study of blood T cell repertoires in COVID-19. The method was immunoSEQ multiplex PCR; TCRdb's version includes in-frame clones alone and lacks a portion of them. The sample contains 150,000 to 200,000 clones, 79% of which appear only once. The specimen sequenced was peripheral blood. These receptors originate from a man in his sixties with active or convalescent COVID-19. The CDR3 runs from the conserved cysteine through the conserved F or W. D genes are given only for firm matches. Rows may omit the clone size; those that give it use once, few, many or a size class.

d_gene	j_gene	len	v_gene	abundance	CDR3nt	CDR3aa
TRBD1	TRBJ2-7	15	TRBV9	many	TGTGCCAGCAGCGTAGGGACAGGGGCGGGGTTCGAGCAGTACTTC	CASSVGTGAGFEQYF
.	TRBJ1-5	15	TRBV6-5	.	TGTGCCAGCAGTTACGAGCGAGGGCCCTATCAGCCCCAGCATTTT	CASSYERGPYQPQHF
.	TRBJ2-7	13	TRBV29-1	.	TGCAGCGTTGAAGGCAGGTTAGCCTACGAGCAGTACTTC	CSVEGRLAYEQYF
TRBD2	TRBJ2-1	15	TRBV19	.	TGTGCCAGTAGTATAGGGCGGGAGGTCATGAATGAGCAGTTCTTC	CASSIGREVMNEQFF
TRBD2	TRBJ2-1	15	TRBV11-2	few	TGTGCCAGCAGCGCCGGGACTATCATCTACAATGAGCAGTTCTTC	CASSAGTIIYNEQFF
.	TRBJ1-4	11	TRBV2	.	TGTGCCAGCAGTGGGGCCAGGGCCCTGTTTTTT	CASSGARALFF
TRBD2	TRBJ2-3	13	TRBV2	few	TGTGCCAGCAGTGCCCCGGGACTAGCTACGCAGTATTTT	CASSAPGLATQYF
.	TRBJ1-5	15	TRBV18	.	TGTGCCAGCTCACCTACGGTGAACTCCAATCAGCCCCAGCATTTT	CASSPTVNSNQPQHF
TRBD2	TRBJ2-1	16	TRBV18	.	TGTGCCAGCTCAGGCGCGGGGGGGAACTCCTACAATGAGCAGTTCTTC	CASSGAGGNSYNEQFF
TRBD1	TRBJ1-2	14	TRBV5-4	.	TGTGCCAGCAGCTCTGACAGGGTTAACTATGGCTACACCTTC	CASSSDRVNYGYTF
TRBD2	TRBJ2-3	18	TRBV6-2/TRBV6-3	many	TGTGCCAGCAGTTACTCGTTTAGCGGGAACCCTAGCACAGATACGCAGTATTTT	CASSYSFSGNPSTDTQYF
TRBD1	TRBJ1-5	15	TRBV7-2	.	TGTGCCAGCAGCTTAACGACAGGGATGTGGCAGCCCCAGCATTTT	CASSLTTGMWQPQHF
TRBD2	TRBJ2-5	14	TRBV3-1/TRBV3-2	.	TGTGCCAGCGCGGAACTAGCGGGAAAAGAGACCCAGTACTTC	CASAELAGKETQYF
TRBD1	TRBJ2-7	17	TRBV28	.	TGTGCCAGCAGTGTCCCGGGACAGGGGGCGGGCTCCTACGAGCAGTACTTC	CASSVPGQGAGSYEQYF
TRBD2	TRBJ2-2	17	TRBV7-2	.	TGTGCCAGCAGCCCCACGCCTACTAGCGGCAACACCGGGGAGCTGTTTTTT	CASSPTPTSGNTGELFF
TRBD1	TRBJ2-7	11	TRBV20-1	few	TGCAGTGCTGACAGGGCCTACGAGCAGTACTTC	CSADRAYEQYF
.	TRBJ2-5	14	TRBV7-9	.	TGTGCCAGCAGCCCATCAGGGGGGAAAGAGACCCAGTACTTC	CASSPSGGKETQYF
.	TRBJ1-2	14	TRBV18	.	TGTGCCAGCTCACCAGCAGGGGCAGGGTATGGCTACACCTTC	CASSPAGAGYGYTF
TRBD1	TRBJ2-1	15	TRBV18	.	TGTGCCAGCTCACCATGGGCAGGGGGAGTCGATGAGCAGTTCTTC	CASSPWAGGVDEQFF
.	TRBJ2-1	13	TRBV5-4	.	TGTGCCAGCAGCTTGGGATTAGCGTTCCAAACGTTCTTC	CASSLGLAFQTFF
.	TRBJ2-7	15	TRBV5-8	.	TGTGCCAGCAGCTTGAAGGAGGACTACCCTAAGGAGCAGTACTTC	CASSLKEDYPKEQYF
.	TRBJ2-5	13	TRBV14	once	TGTGCCAGCAGACCACAGGGAGGGGAGACCCAGTACTTC	CASRPQGGETQYF
.	TRBJ1-1	17	TRBV7-9	.	TGTGCCAGCAGCTTAAGGGGTAATGTCGGAGTGAACACTGAAGCTTTCTTT	CASSLRGNVGVNTEAFF
TRBD1	TRBJ2-7	16	TRBV3-1/TRBV3-2	.	TGTGCCAGCAGCCAAGGGGGACAGGGCGGCGCGGACGAGCAGTACTTC	CASSQGGQGGADEQYF
.	TRBJ1-2	11	TRBV7-3	.	TGTGCCAGCAGCTTACCGGGAGGCTACACCTTC	CASSLPGGYTF
.	TRBJ2-3	15	TRBV3-1/TRBV3-2	.	TGTGCCAGCAGCCAAGCTCTGGGAGGCCCAGATACGCAGTATTTT	CASSQALGGPDTQYF
TRBD2	TRBJ2-1	16	TRBV4-1	.	TGCGCCAGCAGCCCTACTAGCGGCCTTACCTACAATGAGCAGTTCTTC	CASSPTSGLTYNEQFF
.	TRBJ2-3	15	TRBV5-1	once	TGCGCCAGCAGCCTGGAAGCGGGTTCCACAGATACGCAGTATTTT	CASSLEAGSTDTQYF